This T cell receptor (beta chain) emerged from a study of blood T cell repertoires in COVID-19. CDR1 and CDR2 from the germline V gene are KGHSH and LQKENI. CDR3 length: 17 amino acids. V shed 4 bases and J 4 bases; nucleotides not matched to a gene: 15. Sequenced by immunoSEQ multiplex PCR; TCRdb stores in-frame clones only, minus some. Among around 67,000 clones listed, over 70% were seen once. The sequenced material came from peripheral blood. The chain combines TRBV18 with TRBJ1-1; 7 bases are shared with TRBD1. This sequence was found in a man aged 45 to 65 with active COVID-19. In DNA, the CDR3 is TGTGCCAGCTCACAGGACATCGTTTTTAAGGGGGCCACTGAAGCTTTCTTT. Protein product: CASSQDIVFKGATEAFF. The full variable domain, with the rest looked up from reference TRBV18 and TRBJ1-1, is NAGVMQNPRHLVRRRGQEARLRCSPMKGHSHVYWYRQLPEEGLKFMVYLQKENIIDESGMPKERFSAEFPKEGPSILRIQQVVRGDSAAYFCASSQDIVFKGATEAFFGQGTRLTVV.